Below, 30 T cell receptor beta chains from the same sample are listed, as sequenced in a study of Graves' ophthalmopathy and Graves' hyperthyroidism. Amplification targeted the TCR beta CDR3 regions, with RNA transcripts as the source material. RT-PCR was first run with HTBI primers, then multiplex PCR in a second round. Each CDR3 protein is one row after TCRdb ran MiXCR on the multiplex PCR reads. The sample has approximately 480,000 distinct CDR3 sequences; 13% to 15% are singletons. Sequenced input: blood. All receptors come from a woman aged 30 to 39 with Graves' ophthalmopathy.

This clonotype was detected many times. The rearrangement joins TRBV12-3 or TRBV12-4 to TRBJ1-6; no clear D gene. The CDR3 length is 12 residues. V dropped 5 bases and J dropped 14 bases, with 13 bases sitting between them. CDR3 nucleotides: TGTGCCAGCAGTCTCGACACTCGCGCCCTCCACTTT. Translating it yields CASSLDTRALHF.

The chain joins TRBV6-1 to TRBJ2-7; a possible D gene is TRBD2 (6 bases). The CDR3 totals 15 residues. V lost 6 bases to trimming and J lost 9 bases, with 24 bases between them. The germline V gene has CDR1 MNHNS and CDR2 SASEGT. In DNA form, the CDR3 reads TGTGCCAGCAGCTTCGGTCCTAGCGCCACGTGGGTGCAGTACTTC. As protein: CASSFGPSATWVQYF.

This clonotype showed up just a few times. This chain uses TRBV28 with TRBJ1-6, with 7 bases fitting TRBD1. Germline values: CDR1 MDHEN, CDR2 SYDVKM. The CDR3 length is 15 residues. Trimming at V came to 6 bases and at J to 7 bases, leaving 9 bases not matched to a gene. This chain's CDR3 is CASSRGTDRNSPLHF. DNA of the CDR3: TGTGCCAGCAGCCGCGGGACAGACCGGAATTCACCCCTCCACTTT.

Concerning this clonotype itself: Compared with germline, one end of the junction differs, possibly owing to a read error. The gene calls are TRBV12-3 or TRBV12-4 and TRBJ1-1, with D possibly being TRBD1 (6 bases). The CDR3 sequence is 14 residues long. In DNA, the CDR3 is TGTGCCAGCAGTTTAAGGACAGTGAACACTGAAGCTCTCTTT. Translating gives CASSLRTVNTEALF.

This clonotype was counted at least ten times. The V gene is TRBV2, the J gene TRBJ1-2; 7 positions agree with TRBD1. Germline CDR1 reads SNHLY; CDR2 reads FYNNEI. V lost 4 bases to trimming and J lost 4 bases; unmatched junction nucleotides: 9. This CDR3 is built from 15 residues. The CDR3 DNA reads TGTGCCAGCAGTGCTGGGGCAGGGGGTATCTATGGCTACACCTTC. Translated, it gives CASSAGAGGIYGYTF.

This clonotype was recorded many times. The gene calls are TRBV6-5 and TRBJ2-2; the D is unclear. The CDR3 totals 15 residues. V lost 2 bases and J lost 6, with 13 bases in between. The germline V gene encodes CDR1 MNHEY and CDR2 SVGAGI. CDR3 amino acids: CASSYGIGPSGELFF. The CDR3 bases are TGTGCCAGCAGTTACGGGATTGGACCTTCCGGGGAGCTGTTTTTT.

This clonotype was counted at least ten times. CDR3 DNA sequence: TGCAGTGCTTTCCAACAGGGCGGCAATCAGCCCCAGCATTTT. Its translation: CSAFQQGGNQPQHF. The rearrangement joins TRBV20-1 to TRBJ1-5, with D possibly matching TRBD1 (6 bases). Germline CDR1 reads DFQATT; CDR2 reads SNEGSKA (reference sequence). V was cut by 5 bases and J by 2 bases, with 13 bases left in between. CDR3 size: 14 residues.

The gene calls are TRBV6-1 and TRBJ1-2; D gene uncertain. The V and J ends lost 3 bases and 4 bases respectively, with 12 bases between them. The CDR3 contains 14 residues. Germline assignment: CDR1 MNHNS and CDR2 SASEGT. CDR3 coding DNA: TGTGCCAGCAGTGAGAGGCCTGGGCGCTATGGCTACACCTTC. Protein product: CASSERPGRYGYTF.

At least ten counts were recorded for this clonotype. For the CDR3, the DNA is TGTGCCAGCAGAGGAGGGGACCTCACCGGGGAGCTGTTTTTT. Translated: CASRGGDLTGELFF. The chain joins TRBV2 to TRBJ2-2; maybe TRBD2 (6 bases). The V end lost 6 bases, the J end lost 4 bases, and 12 bases lay between the germline ends. CDR3 length equals 14 residues. In germline, CDR1 is SNHLY, CDR2 FYNNEI.

This clonotype was recorded many times. The J gene is TRBJ1-1, the V gene TRBV6-1, with TRBD1 matching 9 bases. J was trimmed by 1 base and V by 2 bases; bases with no gene match: 2. The CDR3 runs 15 residues. Germline CDR1 is MNHNS and CDR2 is SASEGT. CDR3 residues: CASSEWGQGNTEAFF. CDR3 sequence (DNA): TGTGCCAGCAGTGAATGGGGACAGGGGAACACTGAAGCTTTCTTT.

In its sample, this clonotype was seen many times. J is TRBJ2-5 and V is TRBV20-1; 11 nucleotides align to TRBD1. Germline V lookup: CDR1 DFQATT, CDR2 SNEGSKA (reference sequence). The CDR3 extends over 15 amino acids. V lost 4 bases, J lost 0 bases, and 4 bases stayed unmatched. CDR3: CSATEGQGDQETQYF. The DNA for the CDR3 is TGCAGTGCTACCGAGGGACAGGGGGACCAAGAGACCCAGTACTTC.

This clonotype was seen ten or more times. The rearrangement links TRBV4-2 to TRBJ2-2, with 13 bases identical to TRBD2. Germline CDR1 LGHNA, CDR2 YNFKEQ. The trim removed 4 bases at V and 0 bases at J, leaving 11 bases unmatched. This CDR3 has 20 residues. The CDR3 nucleotides read TGTGCCAGCAGCCCTCCCCGACTAGCGGGGGGCCACGCGAACACCGGGGAGCTGTTTTTT. Translated: CASSPPRLAGGHANTGELFF.

This clonotype was seen ten or more times. The V call is TRBV5-1, the J call TRBJ2-6; no reliable D call. The germline V gene encodes CDR1 SGHRS and CDR2 YFSETQ. V shed 0 bases and J shed 4 bases, with 8 bases lying between them. The CDR3 loop spans 15 amino acids. The CDR3 is CASSLGRVGANVLTF. CDR3 DNA: TGCGCCAGCAGCTTGGGACGGGTCGGGGCCAACGTCCTGACTTTC.

This clonotype was found many times. V and J are TRBV27 and TRBJ2-7; 8 bases are shared with TRBD2. Germline assignment: CDR1 MNHEY and CDR2 SMNVEV (reference sequence). Trimming cost V 2 bases and J 3 bases; bases outside gene matches: 6. The CDR3 totals 15 residues. DNA of the CDR3: TGTGCCAGCAGTTTAGCTGCGGGGGGTAGCTACGAGCAGTACTTC. Translating gives CASSLAAGGSYEQYF.

The genes are TRBV28 and TRBJ2-7, with a weak D call TRBD1 (6 bases). The V end lost 3 bases, the J end lost 12 bases, and 15 bases lay between the germline ends. CDR1 and CDR2 (germline): MDHEN, SYDVKM. CDR3 size: 12 residues. The DNA of the CDR3 is TGTGCCAGCAGTTTTGTCAGGGGCCGGGGGTACTTC. It translates to CASSFVRGRGYF.

This clonotype appeared many times. The chain recombines TRBV15 with TRBJ2-5; no clear D. Trimming stripped 0 bases from V and 5 bases from J, with 10 bases between. CDR1 LNHNV and CDR2 YYDKDF come from the germline V gene (reference sequence). The CDR3 has 14 amino acids. The CDR3 region has the DNA TGTGCCACCAGCAGAGATCGGGTCGGGGAGACCCAGTACTTC. Protein sequence: CATSRDRVGETQYF.

The sample holds many counts of this clonotype. V and J are TRBV6-5 and TRBJ1-2; 7 bases are a match to TRBD1. Trimming removed 5 bases from V and 1 base from J; junction bases left unmatched: 4. In germline, CDR1 is MNHEY, CDR2 SVGAGI. The CDR3 sequence is 14 residues long. The CDR3: CASSRDSLNYGYTF. CDR3 in DNA: TGTGCCAGCAGTCGGGACAGTCTTAACTATGGCTACACCTTC.

This clonotype came up many times. The V call is TRBV2, the J call TRBJ2-7; D perhaps matches TRBD2 (6 bases). CDR1 SNHLY and CDR2 FYNNEI come from the germline V gene. The germline V and J ends were trimmed by 6 bases and 2 bases, with 17 bases remaining between them. The CDR3 consists of 15 residues. CDR3: CASRGPLEGTYEQYF. CDR3 DNA sequence: TGTGCCAGCAGAGGTCCATTGGAGGGCACCTACGAGCAGTACTTC.

This clonotype has just a few counts. Germline is not matched at one junction end, which may reflect a read error. The chain has TRBV6-5 and TRBJ2-5, with 8 positions matching TRBD2. CDR3 length: 14 residues. Germline CDR1 MNHEY, CDR2 SVGAGI. Written as DNA, the CDR3 is TGTGCCATCAGTACTACTAGCGGTCGAGAGACCCAGTACTTC. This sequence encodes CAISTTSGRETQYF.

This clonotype appeared many times. The chain has TRBV7-2 and TRBJ2-2; the D gene is possibly TRBD1 (5 bases). Germline CDR1 reads SGHTA; CDR2 reads FQGNSA. The CDR3 consists of 17 residues. V was cut by 0 bases and J by 0 bases, with 11 bases left in between. The CDR3 spells CASSLAYRLANTGELFF. For the CDR3, the DNA is TGTGCCAGCAGCTTAGCCTACAGGCTAGCGAACACCGGGGAGCTGTTTTTT.

This clonotype occurred many times. The CDR3 DNA sequence: TGTGCCAGCAGCAGTACGAGGGAGGGGGGAGAGACCCAGTACTTC. Translating gives CASSSTREGGETQYF. V and J are TRBV3-1 and TRBJ2-5; TRBD2 might be the D (7 bases). The CDR3 loop spans 15 amino acids. V lost 5 bases and J lost 4, with 17 bases in between. CDR1 LGHDT and CDR2 YNNKEL come from the germline V gene (reference sequence).

This sequence joins TRBV2 and TRBJ2-5, with D possibly being TRBD1 or TRBD2 (5 bases each). Germline CDR1 reads SNHLY; CDR2 reads FYNNEI. V lost 10 bases and J 4 bases, leaving 16 bases between the germline ends. The CDR3 sequence is 13 residues long. The CDR3 DNA sequence: TGTGCCACGGGGCCCAGGGCCCCAGAGACCCAGTACTTC. Residues: CATGPRAPETQYF.

This clonotype was found many times. The CDR3 sequence: CASGPGGPPNTEAFF. The CDR3 nucleotides are TGTGCCAGCGGACCAGGGGGGCCTCCGAACACTGAAGCTTTCTTT. This chain joins TRBV28 and TRBJ1-1, with 7 bases identical to TRBD1. The CDR3 is made up of 15 amino acids. V shed 8 bases and J 1 base; nucleotides not matched to a gene: 10. Germline V lookup: CDR1 MDHEN, CDR2 SYDVKM.

This clonotype was detected a few times. This chain connects TRBV5-1 to TRBJ2-5, with a weak D call TRBD2 (5 bases). The germline V gene encodes CDR1 SGHRS and CDR2 YFSETQ. This CDR3 spans 17 amino acids. V dropped 2 bases and J dropped 1 base, with 18 bases sitting between them. The CDR3 nucleotides are TGCGCCAGCAGCTTCTCCGGATTCCCAGGAGGCCAAGAGACCCAGTACTTC. Protein product: CASSFSGFPGGQETQYF.

V usage is TRBV7-3 and J usage is TRBJ2-5; 12 nucleotides match TRBD2. This CDR3 spans 17 amino acids. Per the germline V gene, CDR1 is SGHTA and CDR2 is FQGTGA. V lost 6 bases, J lost 5 bases, and 13 bases stayed unmatched. The CDR3 loop reads CASSVGQTSGGRETQYF. The CDR3 DNA is TGTGCCAGCAGTGTAGGGCAGACTAGCGGGGGTCGGGAGACCCAGTACTTC.

This clonotype was seen many times. The chain combines TRBV6-5 with TRBJ2-5; D might be TRBD1 or TRBD2, each matching 5 bases. The germline gives CDR1 MNHEY, CDR2 SVGAGI. The V and J ends lost 2 bases and 8 bases respectively, with 24 bases between them. The CDR3 is 17 amino acids. CDR3 amino acids: CASSYRRPREFQETQYF. DNA of the CDR3: TGTGCCAGCAGTTACCGCCGCCCCAGGGAGTTTCAGGAAACCCAGTACTTC.

This clonotype has a count of ten or more. The chain combines TRBV4-1 with TRBJ2-5; D is unclear. The CDR3 length is 16 residues. Trimming stripped 1 base from V and 3 bases from J, with 15 bases between. CDR1 and CDR2 from the germline V gene are MGHRA and YSYEKL. DNA for the CDR3: TGCGCCAGCAGCCAAGTTTTTGGTTCTAGAAAAGAGACCCAGTACTTC. It specifies CASSQVFGSRKETQYF.

This clonotype was detected ten times or more. CDR3 in amino acids: CASSSVRGGGDEQYF. Here the CDR3 DNA reads TGTGCCAGCAGTTCGGTGAGAGGGGGGGGGGACGAGCAGTACTTC. V and J are TRBV28 and TRBJ2-7, with a tentative D call TRBD2 (7 bases). CDR1 and CDR2 (germline): MDHEN, SYDVKM. This CDR3 is 15 amino acids long. V was clipped by 4 bases and J by 5 bases, with 18 bases between them.

The V call is TRBV5-1, the J call TRBJ1-2; D remains ambiguous. V lost 6 bases and J 7 bases, leaving 16 bases between the germline ends. Looked up from germline, CDR1 is SGHRS and CDR2 is YFSETQ. The CDR3 is 13 residues long. CDR3 nucleotide sequence: TGCGCCAGCACCACGGGCACCACGAGTGGCTACACCTTC. It codes for CASTTGTTSGYTF.

Many counts were recorded for this clonotype. This sequence joins TRBV20-1 and TRBJ1-2; D unresolved. This CDR3 region has 14 residues. V was shortened by 1 base and J by 4 bases, with 13 bases between the two germline ends. Germline loops: CDR1 DFQATT, CDR2 SNEGSKA (reference sequence). The CDR3 reads CSARVEGKIYGYTF. As DNA, the CDR3 is TGCAGTGCTAGAGTCGAAGGGAAAATCTATGGCTACACCTTC.